This T cell receptor beta chain was retrieved from a study of blood T cell repertoires in COVID-19 (dated by TCRdb to the early 2020s). Regarding the complete study: Collaborator samples came from the United States, Italy and Spain and covered acute and convalescent phases of COVID-19. The samples were drawn from the first 160 participants of the ongoing ImmuneRACE study and from over a thousand subjects provided by 6 global collaborators. Where available, HLA class I and class II types were obtained from metadata supplied by the sample provider rather than from assay-based typing. The repertoires were released in a freely available public database meant as a resource for research on the immune response to SARS-CoV-2. The sample metadata nearly always contained a de-identified subject ID, COVID-19 status, age in years and sex. The material from the prospective study consisted of cDNA or gDNA derived from T cells, B-cell-depleted T cells, or PBMCs. Deeply sampled blood TCRbeta repertoires from subjects exposed to, actively infected with, or recovered from COVID-19 were included in the dataset. What the authors observed across the whole study: The amount of clinical and demographic metadata varied by source and participant and was provided uncurated.

Collaborating institutions collected whole blood in K2EDTA tubes following their own protocols. For TCRbeta analysis, collaborators shipped samples as frozen whole blood, isolated PBMCs, or DNA extracted from either of those sample types. The CDR3 starts with the cysteine, ends with the phenylalanine, and has 15 residues. Only the CDR3 region is kept as DNA, spanning 45 bases read in frame from base 1. Trimming costs V 2 bases and J 0 bases, and their ends lie 8 bases apart. According to the germline V gene, CDR1 reads SGDLS and CDR2 reads YYNGEE. The immunoSEQ Assay, a bias-controlled multiplex PCR, was used to amplify TCRbeta CDR3 regions from genomic DNA. On the study's bioinformatics: Nucleated cell counts per sample were estimated from amplification of reference gene primers within the assay. Sequence reads were collapsed and filtered to measure the absolute abundance of every unique TCRbeta CDR3 rearrangement. For each sample, productive Simpson clonality was calculated as the square root of Simpson's diversity index over productive rearrangements. The immuneACCESS repertoire file appears here via TCRdb, limited to in-frame rearrangements. These files lack a portion of the clones; in checked studies, under half of the deficit traces to unresolved V genes, and the cause of the others is not known. V and J calls and clone size are as listed in that table; D and trimming were resolved from the DNA. This sample has about 130,000 clones in its table, and roughly 88% of those were observed once. The ten largest clones capture approximately 1.1% of the sample.

In its sample, this clone was seen a few times. There is no known antigen for this receptor. It has no much larger one-base neighbor in the sample; base qualities were not kept. The source of this sequence is a woman of 80 years or more with acute or convalescent COVID-19. The sequence links TRBV9 to TRBJ1-4, with a weak D call of TRBD1 (5 bases match). Sequenced: peripheral blood. The DNA sequence follows: TGTGCCAGCAGCGTGTCGACAGCAACTAATGAAAAACTGTTTTTT. Translated, this gives CASSVSTATNEKLFF.